Sequencing of this T cell receptor (beta chain) was carried out in a study of Graves' ophthalmopathy and Graves' hyperthyroidism. This clonotype was seen a few times. RNA served as the template for amplifying TCR beta CDR3 regions. HTBI-primed RT-PCR formed the first round, and a multiplex PCR formed the second. TCRdb re-analysed the multiplex PCR reads in MiXCR, keeping a single row per CDR3 protein. Altogether approximately 700,000 distinct CDR3 sequences are present, around 40% being singletons, with the ten largest covering 44%. V was clipped by 4 bases and J by 8 bases, with 14 bases between them. Germline-derived CDR1 and CDR2 are LNHDA and SQIVND (reference sequence). The CDR3 has 13 residues.

This chain links TRBV19 with TRBJ1-2; D is ambiguous. Sequencing used peripheral blood. This receptor was identified in an adult man with Graves' ophthalmopathy. In nucleotides, the CDR3 is TGTGCCAGTAGTACCGGAGCCCCAGAGGGCTACACCTTC. Its protein product is CASSTGAPEGYTF.